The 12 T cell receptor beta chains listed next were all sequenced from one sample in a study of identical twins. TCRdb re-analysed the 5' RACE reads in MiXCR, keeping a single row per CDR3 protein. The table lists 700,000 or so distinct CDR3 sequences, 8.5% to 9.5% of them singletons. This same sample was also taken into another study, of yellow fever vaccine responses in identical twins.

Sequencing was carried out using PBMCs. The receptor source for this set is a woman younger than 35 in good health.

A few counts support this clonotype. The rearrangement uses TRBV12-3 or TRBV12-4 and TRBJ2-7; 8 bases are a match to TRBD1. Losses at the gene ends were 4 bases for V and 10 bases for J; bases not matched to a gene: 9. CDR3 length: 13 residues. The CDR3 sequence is CASSSADRARQYF. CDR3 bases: TGTGCCAGCAGTTCCGCGGACAGGGCCCGTCAGTACTTC.

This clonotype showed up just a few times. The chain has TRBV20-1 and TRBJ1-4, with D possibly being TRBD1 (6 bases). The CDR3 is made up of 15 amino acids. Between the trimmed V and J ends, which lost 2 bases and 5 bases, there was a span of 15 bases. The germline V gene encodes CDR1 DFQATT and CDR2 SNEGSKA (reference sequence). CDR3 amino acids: CSARSRTVGNEKLFF. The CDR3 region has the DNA TGCAGTGCTAGATCCCGGACAGTCGGGAATGAAAAACTGTTTTTT.

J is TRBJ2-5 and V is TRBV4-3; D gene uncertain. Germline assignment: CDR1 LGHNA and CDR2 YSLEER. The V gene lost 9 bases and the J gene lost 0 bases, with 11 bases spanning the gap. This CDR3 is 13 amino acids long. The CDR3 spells CASSTLYQETQYF. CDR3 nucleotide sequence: TGCGCCAGTTCGACACTGTACCAAGAGACCCAGTACTTC.

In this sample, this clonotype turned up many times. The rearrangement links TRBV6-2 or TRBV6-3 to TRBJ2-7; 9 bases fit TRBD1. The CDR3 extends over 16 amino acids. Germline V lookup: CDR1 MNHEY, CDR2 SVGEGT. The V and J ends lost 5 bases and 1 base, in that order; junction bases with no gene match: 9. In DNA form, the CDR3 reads TGTGCCAGCAGTGATCGGACAGGGGAAGTTTCCTACGAGCAGTACTTC. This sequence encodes CASSDRTGEVSYEQYF.

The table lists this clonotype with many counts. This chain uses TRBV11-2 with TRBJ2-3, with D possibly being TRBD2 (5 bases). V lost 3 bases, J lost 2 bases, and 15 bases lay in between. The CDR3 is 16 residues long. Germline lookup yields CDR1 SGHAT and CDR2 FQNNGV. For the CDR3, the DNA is TGTGCCAGCAGCTTCCGTAGCGCTCCCATCACAGATACGCAGTATTTT. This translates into CASSFRSAPITDTQYF.

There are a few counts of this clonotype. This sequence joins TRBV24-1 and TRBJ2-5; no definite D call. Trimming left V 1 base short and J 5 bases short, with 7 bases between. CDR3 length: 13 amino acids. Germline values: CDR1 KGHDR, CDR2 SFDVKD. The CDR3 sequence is CATSDFQSETQYF. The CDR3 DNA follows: TGTGCCACCAGTGATTTCCAGTCTGAGACCCAGTACTTC.

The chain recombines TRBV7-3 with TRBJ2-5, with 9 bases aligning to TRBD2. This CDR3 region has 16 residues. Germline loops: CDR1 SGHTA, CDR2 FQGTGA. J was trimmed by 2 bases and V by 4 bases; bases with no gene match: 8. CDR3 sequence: CASSSSGGPKQETQYF. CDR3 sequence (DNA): TGTGCCAGCAGCTCCAGCGGGGGGCCCAAACAAGAGACCCAGTACTTC. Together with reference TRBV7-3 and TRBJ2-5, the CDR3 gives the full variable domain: GAGVSQTPSNKVTEKGKYVELRCDPISGHTALYWYRQSLGQGPEFLIYFQGTGAADDSGLPNDRFFAVRPEGSVSTLKIQRTERGDSAVYLCASSSSGGPKQETQYFGPGTRLLVL.

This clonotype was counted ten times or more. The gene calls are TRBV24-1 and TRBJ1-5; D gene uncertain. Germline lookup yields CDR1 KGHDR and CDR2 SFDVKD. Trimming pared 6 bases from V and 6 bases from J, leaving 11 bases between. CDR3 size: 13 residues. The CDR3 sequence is CATSTRVGQPQHF. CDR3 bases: TGTGCCACCAGTACAAGGGTCGGTCAGCCCCAGCATTTT.

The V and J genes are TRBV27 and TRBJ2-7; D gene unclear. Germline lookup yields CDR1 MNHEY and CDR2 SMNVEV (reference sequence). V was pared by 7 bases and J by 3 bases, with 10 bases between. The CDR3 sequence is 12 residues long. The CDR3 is CASIGYDYEQYF. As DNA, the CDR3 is TGTGCCAGCATAGGTTATGACTACGAGCAGTACTTC.

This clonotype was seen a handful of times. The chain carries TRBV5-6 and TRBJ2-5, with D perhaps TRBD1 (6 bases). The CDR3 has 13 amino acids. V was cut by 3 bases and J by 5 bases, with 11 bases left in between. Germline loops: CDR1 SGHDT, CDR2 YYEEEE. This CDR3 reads CASSWDQGETQYF. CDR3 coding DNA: TGTGCCAGCAGCTGGGACCAGGGGGAGACCCAGTACTTC.

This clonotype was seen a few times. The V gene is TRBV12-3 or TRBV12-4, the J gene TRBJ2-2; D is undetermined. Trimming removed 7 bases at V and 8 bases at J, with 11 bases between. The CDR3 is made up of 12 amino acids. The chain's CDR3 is CASTAASGELFF. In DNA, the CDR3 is TGTGCCAGCACCGCCGCAAGTGGGGAGCTGTTTTTT.

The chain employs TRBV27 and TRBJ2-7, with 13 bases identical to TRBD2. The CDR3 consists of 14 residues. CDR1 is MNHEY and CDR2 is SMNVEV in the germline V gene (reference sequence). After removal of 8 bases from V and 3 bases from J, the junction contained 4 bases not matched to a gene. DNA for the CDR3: TGTGCCAGCGGACTAGCGGGGGATCTCTACGAGCAGTACTTC. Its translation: CASGLAGDLYEQYF.